The next 3 T cell receptor beta chains were all read from a single sample in a study of shared clonotypes between healthy human individuals. The protocol was immunoSEQ multiplex PCR, while the TCRdb copy is restricted to in-frame clones and leaves out a portion. The table has some 2,000,000 clones, 90% to 95% seen once. Sequencing was carried out using naive CD4+ T cells sorted from blood. The sample's subset: CD45RA+ positively selected. These receptors came from a man younger than 30 in good health.

V gene TRBV10-3 combines with J gene TRBJ2-2, with a tentative D call TRBD2 (6 bases). V lost 0 bases and J 9 bases, leaving 20 bases between the germline ends. The CDR3 is 17 amino acids. Germline V gives CDR1 ENHRY, CDR2 SYGVKD. The CDR3 reads CAISESLTDYEHRELFF. CDR3 in DNA: TGTGCCATCAGTGAGTCCTTGACGGACTACGAACACCGGGAGCTGTTTTTT.

As concerns this clone: In the same sample, other DNA sequences code for this CDR3. The chain joins TRBV5-1 to TRBJ2-1; D remains unclear. CDR3 length: 11 residues. Between the trimmed V and J ends, which lost 0 bases and 8 bases, there was a span of 3 bases. Per germline, CDR1 SGHRS and CDR2 YFSETQ. Here the CDR3 reads CASSLVDEQFF. CDR3 DNA: TGCGCCAGCAGCTTGGTCGATGAGCAGTTCTTC.

The chain combines TRBV6-5 with TRBJ2-3; D remains unclear. This CDR3 has 14 amino acids. V lost 6 bases and J 2 bases, leaving 12 bases between the germline ends. CDR1 is MNHEY, CDR2 SVGAGI, per germline. The CDR3 is CASSLTPSTDTQYF. In nucleotides, the CDR3 is TGTGCCAGCAGCCTAACTCCCTCCACAGATACGCAGTATTTT.